This T cell receptor beta chain derives from a study of blood T cell repertoires in COVID-19. The cohort comprised adults aged 18 to 89 years residing in about two dozen US areas. Donors in Cohort 3 counted as recovered after two negative PCRs, clearance, or symptom resolution. Clones were sequenced by immunoSEQ multiplex PCR, and TCRdb holds only the in-frame ones, with some missing. The table shows over 120,000 clones, with 60% to 80% occurring only once. The CDR3 is 16 amino acids. The trim removed 2 bases at V and 4 bases at J, leaving 3 bases unmatched. Per germline, CDR1 SGDLS and CDR2 YYNGEE. The sample comprised PBMCs or T cells enriched from blood (not recorded which). This chain connects TRBV9 to TRBJ2-3, with 14 bases lining up with TRBD2. The sequence derives from a woman aged 45-59 years who had recovered from COVID-19. CDR3 sequence reads: CASSVETSGGADTQYF. The CDR3 DNA is TGTGCCAGCAGCGTTGAGACTAGCGGGGGGGCAGATACGCAGTATTTT.